Sequencing of this TCR beta chain was carried out in a study of cytomegalovirus exposure and HLA in healthy donors. The CDR3 contains 17 residues. Deletions cut 1 base from V and 0 bases from J, with 14 bases between. The germline gives CDR1 SGHDT, CDR2 YYEEEE. Primers: 60 Vbeta forward and 13 Jbeta reverse. Only in-frame clones appear in the TCRdb table, and some are missing; sequencing was by immunoSEQ multiplex PCR. The sample has about 260,000 clones, under 80% seen once. Overall study results and limits: Some V segments, TRBV6-2 and TRBV6-3 among them, were indistinguishable and were therefore excluded. When analyzed later, the rates of TCR association showed variation by HLA locus, with DRB1 the most and HLA-C the fewest. Sequencing likely produced, as an artifact, a cluster of highly shared sequence variants.

About this clone itself: Its cognate antigen is unknown.

The sequencing input was PBMCs. This TCR was sampled from a female donor in good health and CMV-seronegative. The chain employs TRBV5-6 and TRBJ1-3, with D unresolved. CDR3 sequence: CASSLPGLNPSGNTIYF. CDR3 bases: TGTGCCAGCAGCTTGCCAGGTCTGAACCCCTCTGGAAACACCATATATTTT.